One and the same sample provided the 25 T cell receptor beta chains below, sequenced in a study of T-cell reconstitution after alpha-beta-depleted transplantation in children. Unique molecular identifiers tagged the TCRbeta library. TCRdb redid the calling of the PCR reads with MiXCR, one entry per CDR3 protein. The sample gives about 470,000 distinct CDR3 sequences, around two fifths of which show up once; under 35% is in the top ten. The sample in question was PBMCs, obtained before TCRalphabeta/CD19-depleted stem cell transplant. The receptor source for this set is a girl between 2 and 10 years old with aplastic anemia, due to receive a stem cell transplant.

The chain carries TRBV20-1 and TRBJ2-2, with TRBD1 matching 7 bases. J was trimmed by 7 bases and V by 6 bases; bases with no gene match: 8. The CDR3 runs to 13 residues. Per the germline V gene, CDR1 is DFQATT and CDR2 is SNEGSKA (reference sequence). CDR3 DNA: TGCAGTGCAGCGCAGGGGGAAGTCGGGGAGCTGTTTTTT. Residues: CSAAQGEVGELFF.

The genes are TRBV6-1 and TRBJ2-1, with TRBD2 identical over 10 bases. In germline, CDR1 is MNHNS, CDR2 SASEGT. CDR3 length: 15 residues. V shed 6 bases and J 4 bases; nucleotides not matched to a gene: 6. CDR3 coding DNA: TGTGCCAGCAGGATAGCGGGAGGCCTGTACAATGAGCAGTTCTTC. It codes for CASRIAGGLYNEQFF.

The table lists this clonotype with a count of one. The chain recombines TRBV5-1 with TRBJ1-1, with D perhaps TRBD1 (5 bases). Trimming shortened V by 0 bases and J by 0 bases, and 15 bases separated the two germline ends. CDR1 and CDR2 (germline): SGHRS, YFSETQ. The CDR3 sequence is 17 residues long. The CDR3 DNA sequence: TGCGCCAGCAGCTTGGCCTGGCGGGGCCAGATGAACACTGAAGCTTTCTTT. Its protein product is CASSLAWRGQMNTEAFF.

This clonotype was observed a single time. This chain joins TRBV3-1 and TRBJ1-1; D unclear. This CDR3 spans 16 amino acids. Germline assignment: CDR1 LGHDT and CDR2 YNNKEL (reference sequence). V lost 0 bases and J 0 bases, leaving 11 bases between the germline ends. In DNA form, the CDR3 reads TGTGCCAGCAGCCAAGATGGGTTACACCTGAACACTGAAGCTTTCTTT. Residues: CASSQDGLHLNTEAFF.

The sample holds many counts of this clonotype. The V gene is TRBV5-1, the J gene TRBJ2-3; 8 bases fit TRBD1. In germline, CDR1 is SGHRS, CDR2 YFSETQ. The CDR3 is made up of 14 amino acids. The ends lost 7 bases at V and 2 bases at J; junction bases unmatched: 6. The CDR3 protein is CASWTGSFTDTQYF. The DNA of the CDR3 is TGCGCCAGCTGGACAGGGAGCTTCACAGATACGCAGTATTTT.

The table lists this clonotype with a few counts. The chain has TRBV20-1 and TRBJ2-1; the match to TRBD2 covers 10 bases. The CDR3 extends over 13 amino acids. V lost 5 bases, J lost 11 bases, and 9 bases stayed unmatched. Germline CDR1 DFQATT, CDR2 SNEGSKA (reference sequence). The CDR3 sequence is CSAVVLAGVKQFF. DNA for the CDR3: TGCAGTGCTGTGGTCCTAGCGGGAGTTAAGCAGTTCTTC.

This clonotype has a handful of counts. The CDR3 protein is CSARDRGTGGDTEAFF. In nucleotides, the CDR3 is TGCAGTGCTAGAGATCGCGGTACCGGGGGTGACACTGAAGCTTTCTTT. This chain joins TRBV20-1 and TRBJ1-1; D may be TRBD1 (5 bases). Trimming took off 0 bases at V and 3 bases at J, with 17 bases between the two ends. Germline V gene data show CDR1 as DFQATT and CDR2 as SNEGSKA (reference sequence). The CDR3 loop spans 16 amino acids.

In its sample, this clonotype was seen a few times. J is TRBJ2-7 and V is TRBV11-2, with D possibly TRBD2 on 6 matching bases. Germline V gives CDR1 SGHAT, CDR2 FQNNGV. V lost 4 bases and J lost 4, with 20 bases in between. This CDR3 contains 16 residues. The CDR3 region is CASSSLGTERVYEQYF. The CDR3 region has the DNA TGTGCCAGCAGCTCGCTCGGGACCGAGCGGGTTTACGAGCAGTACTTC.

This clonotype was found a few times. The chain couples TRBV20-1 to TRBJ2-1, with a tentative D call TRBD2 (5 bases). CDR1 and CDR2 (germline): DFQATT, SNEGSKA (reference sequence). The length of the CDR3 is 15 residues. The V end was cut by 4 bases, the J end by 0 bases, with 13 bases between. The CDR3: CSAKRLATSYNEQFF. CDR3 DNA: TGCAGTGCTAAAAGGCTAGCTACCTCCTACAATGAGCAGTTCTTC.

A note on this clonotype: Being one base from a much bigger clone, this may be a read error. This chain uses TRBV29-1 with TRBJ2-5; D gene uncertain. Germline loops: CDR1 SQVTM, CDR2 ANQGSEA. The CDR3 covers 12 residues. V lost 2 bases, J lost 1 base, and 5 bases lay in between. CDR3 coding DNA: TGCAGCGTTGAACGGTTCCAAGAGACCCAGTACTTC. This gives the protein CSVERFQETQYF.

The rearrangement joins TRBV20-1 to TRBJ2-3; D not certain. Trimming removed 7 bases from V and 9 bases from J, with 14 bases in between. The V gene's germline CDR1 is DFQATT and CDR2 SNEGSKA (reference sequence). There are 11 residues in the CDR3. This CDR3 reads CSVLGGKTQYF. In DNA, the CDR3 is TGCAGTGTCCTGGGCGGAAAAACGCAGTATTTT.

This chain uses TRBV7-2 with TRBJ2-7; D is perhaps TRBD1 (5 bases). Germline V gene sequence: CDR1 SGHTA, CDR2 FQGNSA. The CDR3 has 15 amino acids. Trimming cost V 3 bases and J 2 bases, with 14 bases left between them. CDR3 in amino acids: CASSFTGVGTYEQYF. CDR3 nucleotides: TGTGCCAGCAGCTTCACAGGTGTGGGGACCTACGAGCAGTACTTC.

In its sample, this clonotype was seen many times. The chain is built from TRBV7-9 and TRBJ1-2; 9 bases match TRBD1. The CDR3 is 15 amino acids. The germline V gene encodes CDR1 SEHNR and CDR2 FQNEAQ (reference sequence). The ends lost 4 bases at V and 6 bases at J; junction bases unmatched: 9. The CDR3 sequence: CASSSGQGILHGYTF. The CDR3, as DNA: TGTGCCAGCAGCTCAGGACAGGGGATACTTCATGGCTACACCTTC.

V is TRBV10-2 and J is TRBJ2-5; 9 nucleotides line up with TRBD1. This CDR3 is built from 13 residues. Losses at the gene ends were 11 bases for V and 1 base for J; bases not matched to a gene: 5. Germline CDR1 WSHSY, CDR2 SAAADI. The CDR3 protein is CAGGQGRQETQYF. In DNA, the CDR3 is TGCGCCGGGGGACAGGGTCGCCAAGAGACCCAGTACTTC.

This chain uses TRBV12-2 with TRBJ2-1; TRBD2, the table's D call, lacks a check against the DNA. TRBV12-2 has pseudogene status. CDR3 length equals 16 residues. CDR3 region: CASRLVVGGTMNEQFF. The DNA of the CDR3 is TGTGCAAGTCGCTTAGTTGTGGGGGGGACTATGAATGAGCAGTTCTTC.

CDR3 loop: CASRQGSSEQFF. CDR3 DNA sequence: TGTGCCAGCAGACAGGGGTCGAGCGAGCAGTTCTTC. This chain connects TRBV21-1 to TRBJ2-1; the DNA was not compared with TRBD1, the D call given in the table. TRBV21-1 is termed a pseudogene. The CDR3 has 12 residues.

This clonotype was detected ten times or more. The chain links TRBV6-5 to TRBJ2-6; the D gene is possibly TRBD1 (7 bases). The germline V and J ends were trimmed by 6 bases and 0 bases, with 18 bases remaining between them. The germline V gene encodes CDR1 MNHEY and CDR2 SVGAGI. CDR3 length: 18 amino acids. The CDR3 DNA follows: TGTGCCAGCAGCTACGAGGCAGGGGGGTACTCTGGGGCCAACGTCCTGACTTTC. The encoded protein is CASSYEAGGYSGANVLTF.

This clonotype was picked up a small number of times. This rearrangement joins TRBV7-6 to TRBJ2-5; 7 bases line up with TRBD1. This CDR3 has 17 amino acids. V lost 0 bases and J lost 2; bases outside the gene matches: 9. CDR1 SGHVS and CDR2 FNYEAQ come from the germline V gene. Here the CDR3 reads CASSLAMPGGLQETQYF. The CDR3 DNA is TGTGCCAGCAGCTTAGCTATGCCAGGGGGTTTACAAGAGACCCAGTACTTC.

The J gene is TRBJ2-7, the V gene TRBV20-1; D perhaps matches TRBD2 (5 bases). The germline V gene has CDR1 DFQATT and CDR2 SNEGSKA (reference sequence). The CDR3 sequence is 15 residues long. Trimming cost V 0 bases and J 2 bases, with 14 bases left between them. CDR3 loop: CSARDTEEVAYEQYF. The CDR3 nucleotides are TGCAGTGCTAGAGACACCGAGGAGGTGGCCTACGAGCAGTACTTC.

The table lists this clonotype with many counts. This chain links TRBV20-1 with TRBJ2-1; TRBD2 matches at 10 bases. Germline V gene data show CDR1 as DFQATT and CDR2 as SNEGSKA (reference sequence). V lost 5 bases and J lost 4; bases outside the gene matches: 5. The CDR3 runs 14 residues. Here the CDR3 reads CSASAGGVYNEQFF. The CDR3, as DNA: TGCAGTGCTTCAGCGGGGGGGGTATACAATGAGCAGTTCTTC.

The sample holds many counts of this clonotype. The rearrangement joins TRBV20-1 to TRBJ2-1; 7 nucleotides agree with TRBD2. The CDR3 is 13 residues long. Looked up from germline, CDR1 is DFQATT and CDR2 is SNEGSKA (reference sequence). The J segment lost 2 bases and the V segment lost 7 bases, leaving 5 bases of the junction unmatched. In nucleotides, the CDR3 is TGCAGTGGGAAAGCGGGACCCTACAATGAGCAGTTCTTC. Its protein product is CSGKAGPYNEQFF.

The V and J genes are TRBV18 and TRBJ2-3, with D possibly being TRBD1 (5 bases). CDR1 and CDR2 (germline): KGHSH, LQKENI. The CDR3 has 14 amino acids. Between the trimmed V and J ends, which lost 1 base and 6 bases, there was a span of 11 bases. CDR3 sequence (DNA): TGTGCCAGCTCACCACGGCAGAAGGGGGATACGCAGTATTTT. Its translation is CASSPRQKGDTQYF.

In this sample, this clonotype is hyperexpanded (1% or more). This chain connects TRBV27 to TRBJ2-1; no clear D. Between the trimmed V and J ends, which lost 0 bases and 0 bases, there was a span of 12 bases. Germline V gene lookup returns CDR1 MNHEY and CDR2 SMNVEV (reference sequence). This CDR3 has 17 amino acids. CDR3 DNA sequence: TGTGCCAGCAGTTTATCGGCCAGCGCTAGCTCCTACAATGAGCAGTTCTTC. Translating gives CASSLSASASSYNEQFF.

The genes are TRBV20-1 and TRBJ1-5; TRBD1 might be the D (5 bases). Germline values: CDR1 DFQATT, CDR2 SNEGSKA (reference sequence). The V end lost 0 bases, the J end lost 2 bases, and 8 bases lay between the germline ends. The CDR3 extends over 14 amino acids. This chain's CDR3 is CSARDPTGNQPQHF. The CDR3 region has the DNA TGCAGTGCTAGAGACCCGACAGGCAATCAGCCCCAGCATTTT.

This clonotype was seen a few times. The chain links TRBV7-9 to TRBJ1-1, with D unresolved. Germline V gene sequence: CDR1 SEHNR, CDR2 FQNEAQ (reference sequence). This CDR3 comprises 16 residues. V was pared by 1 base and J by 0 bases, with 12 bases between. The CDR3 DNA reads TGTGCCAGCAGCTTAGGTGTCGGAATCATGAACACTGAAGCTTTCTTT. This gives the protein CASSLGVGIMNTEAFF.